Listed below are T cell receptor beta chains from one sample, sequenced in a study of shared clonotypes between healthy human individuals. The data were produced by immunoSEQ multiplex PCR, yet TCRdb's version contains in-frame clones alone and is incomplete. Altogether nearly 2 million clones are present, just under 95% being singletons, with the ten largest covering around 1%. The sequenced sample was naive CD8+ T cells sorted from blood. These receptors were collected from a man aged 18 to 29 in good health. Both conserved end residues are part of each CDR3. Each record gives: V gene, clone size, D gene, J gene, CDR3 protein, CDR3 DNA. D genes are given only for firm matches. Clone size, where shown, is once, few, many, or a class for clones that have expanded.

>TRBV5-6|.|.|TRBJ2-7
CASSLALSSYEQYF
TGTGCCAGCAGCTTGGCACTTAGCAGCTACGAGCAGTACTTC
>TRBV27|.|.|TRBJ1-1
CASSLGENTEAFF
TGTGCCAGTTCCTTGGGGGAGAACACTGAAGCTTTCTTT
>TRBV4-1|.|TRBD1|TRBJ2-7
CASSQGDSRSYEQYF
TGCGCCAGCAGCCAAGGGGACAGCCGCTCCTACGAGCAGTACTTC
>TRBV7-2|.|.|TRBJ2-5
CASSSSGRPQETQYF
TGTGCCAGCAGCTCCTCTGGGCGCCCCCAAGAGACCCAGTACTTC
>TRBV4-1|.|TRBD2|TRBJ2-7
CASSQTSGSYEQYF
TGCGCCAGCAGCCAGACTAGCGGGAGTTACGAGCAGTACTTC
>TRBV5-5|.|.|TRBJ2-1
CASSFQLGVRLDGEQFF
TGTGCCAGCAGCTTTCAGTTGGGGGTACGACTAGACGGTGAGCAGTTCTTC
>TRBV9|.|.|TRBJ2-7
CASSVVPGYEQYF
TGTGCCAGCAGCGTAGTGCCCGGATACGAGCAGTACTTC
>TRBV27|.|.|TRBJ1-1
CASQGAMENTEAFF
TGTGCCAGTCAGGGCGCCATGGAGAACACTGAAGCTTTCTTT
>TRBV7-6|.|.|TRBJ1-3
CASSSPTASGNTIYF
TGTGCCAGCAGCTCCCCTACAGCCTCTGGAAACACCATATATTTT
>TRBV4-1|once|.|TRBJ2-3
CASSQVVRKDTQYF
TGCGCCAGCAGCCAAGTTGTCCGGAAAGATACGCAGTATTTT
>TRBV27|.|TRBD1|TRBJ1-2
CASSPGTGAFGYTF
TGTGCCAGCAGTCCCGGGACAGGGGCTTTTGGCTACACCTTC
>TRBV5-1|.|.|TRBJ2-1
CASSFYGPSSYNEQFF
TGCGCCAGCAGCTTTTACGGGCCGAGCTCCTACAATGAGCAGTTCTTC
>TRBV7-9|once|TRBD2|TRBJ2-2
CASSLQAGGLTGELFF
TGTGCCAGCAGCTTGCAAGCGGGAGGGCTCACCGGGGAGCTGTTTTTT